This is a list of T cell receptor beta chains from one sample in a study of post-analysis software for immune sequencing data. In TCRdb, the PCR reads were re-called with MiXCR into one record per CDR3 protein. The sample holds 700,000 to 900,000 distinct CDR3 sequences, around 46% seen once. The specimen sequenced was blood. These receptors were obtained from a girl aged 5 to 17 with multiple sclerosis. Both conserved end residues are part of each CDR3. D genes are given only for firm matches. Size is stated for part of the rows, as once, few or many counts, or as a class when the clone is expanded.

abundance,v_gene,d_gene,j_gene,CDR3nt,CDR3aa
few,TRBV13,TRBD1,TRBJ1-2,TGTGCCAGCAGCTTGGAGGACAGGGGAAACAACTATGGCTACACCTTC,CASSLEDRGNNYGYTF
many,TRBV7-9,TRBD1,TRBJ2-1,TGTGCCAGCAGCTCACAGGGGAGCTCCTACAATGAGCAGTTCTTC,CASSSQGSSYNEQFF
NA,TRBV29-1,TRBD2,TRBJ2-3,TGCAGCGTTGACGGTCTAGCGGGAGAGGTAGATACGCAGTATTTT,CSVDGLAGEVDTQYF
NA,TRBV12-3/TRBV12-4,NA,TRBJ2-7,TGTGCCAGCAGTTTGGGCAGCCTTTCCACCGAGCAGTACTTC,CASSLGSLSTEQYF
NA,TRBV13,NA,TRBJ2-1,TGTGCCAGCAGCCCGGACAGCGGGTCCAATGAGCAGTTCTTC,CASSPDSGSNEQFF
few,TRBV6-6,NA,TRBJ1-1,TGTGCCAGCAGTTACAAATGGGACACCCAGCAAGAAGCTTTCTTT,CASSYKWDTQQEAFF
NA,TRBV21-1,NA,TRBJ2-7,TGTGCCAGCAGCAAATTCCCGTGGGCCATTAGCTCCTACGAGCAGTACTTC,CASSKFPWAISSYEQYF
NA,TRBV20-1,TRBD2,TRBJ2-1,TGCAGTGCCCCAGCGGGGAGCCTGATGAATGAGCAGTTCTTC,CSAPAGSLMNEQFF
few,TRBV4-1,TRBD2,TRBJ2-1,TGCGCCAGCAGCCCTAGCGGGAATACTCTCGATGAGCAGTTCTTC,CASSPSGNTLDEQFF
NA,TRBV27,TRBD1,TRBJ1-2,TGTGCCAGCACCTCATCCCGGGACAGGGGAGTTTACTATGGCTACACCTTC,CASTSSRDRGVYYGYTF
NA,TRBV6-6,TRBD1,TRBJ2-1,TGTGCCAGCAAACCGGGACAGGGAGGTGGCTATGAGCAGTTCTTC,CASKPGQGGGYEQFF
once,TRBV29-1,NA,TRBJ2-1,TGCAGCGTTGAGGTCCCGGAAACCAGCTCCTACAATGAGCAGTTCTTC,CSVEVPETSSYNEQFF
NA,TRBV20-1,NA,TRBJ2-7,TGCAGTGCTAGAGCCATGGGGGTCACTACCGGCTCCTACGAGCAGTACTTC,CSARAMGVTTGSYEQYF
NA,TRBV7-9,NA,TRBJ2-7,TGTGCCAGCAGCTTAGCGAGAGGGACTCCCCCCTACGAGCAGTACTTC,CASSLARGTPPYEQYF
NA,TRBV7-9,NA,TRBJ1-2,TGTGCCAGCAGCTTCTTATCGAACACCTGGAACTATGGCTACACCTTC,CASSFLSNTWNYGYTF
NA,TRBV6-1,NA,TRBJ2-2,TGTGCCAGCAGTGGGGACTTGGGACTGCCCAACGGGGAGCTGTTTTTT,CASSGDLGLPNGELFF
NA,TRBV12-3/TRBV12-4,TRBD1,TRBJ2-7,TGTGCCAGCAGTTCACAGGGGTGGACGTACGAGCAGTACTTC,CASSSQGWTYEQYF
NA,TRBV7-9,TRBD2,TRBJ2-1,TGTGCCAGCAGCTTAGTGACTAGCACTGAGCAGTTCTTC,CASSLVTSTEQFF
NA,TRBV5-6,NA,TRBJ1-6,TGTGCCAGCAGCTACCTAACCGGGACCGCTACAGCACCCCTCCACTTT,CASSYLTGTATAPLHF
NA,TRBV28,NA,TRBJ1-4,TGTGCCAGCAGTTCTTTTGAAAAACTGTTTTTT,CASSSFEKLFF
NA,TRBV5-1,NA,TRBJ1-1,TGCGCCAGCAGCTCATGGAAGTGGGGATTGGACACTGAAGCTTTCTTT,CASSSWKWGLDTEAFF
few,TRBV20-1,NA,TRBJ1-2,TGCAGTGCTAGAGTAGAGGGCACCACTCACTATGGCTACACCTTC,CSARVEGTTHYGYTF
NA,TRBV20-1,TRBD1,TRBJ1-2,TGCAGTGCTAGAGATAACAGGGGGGTAGACTATGGCTACACCTTC,CSARDNRGVDYGYTF
NA,TRBV20-1,NA,TRBJ2-3,TGCAGTGCTGAGGATCCAGAGGCAGATACGCAGTATTTT,CSAEDPEADTQYF
few,TRBV3-1,NA,TRBJ1-2,TGTGCCAGCAGCCCCCTGAACTACTATGGCTACACCTTC,CASSPLNYYGYTF
NA,TRBV11-2,TRBD2,TRBJ2-7,TGTGCCAGCAGCTTAGACGCCAAGGGACTATCCTACGAGCAGTACTTC,CASSLDAKGLSYEQYF
NA,TRBV28,NA,TRBJ2-7,TGTGCCAGCAGTATGTCTACTGGTCGCGAGCAGTACTTC,CASSMSTGREQYF
NA,TRBV6-5,TRBD1,TRBJ1-3,TGTGCCAGCAGTAGCCAGCCGGGACAGGGAGGAAACACCATATATTTT,CASSSQPGQGGNTIYF
NA,TRBV7-2,TRBD2,TRBJ2-7,TGTGCTAGCAGTTATAGGGGAAGCGGGACCACCCTGCAGTACTTC,CASSYRGSGTTLQYF
NA,TRBV6-1,NA,TRBJ2-2,TGTGCCAGCAGTGAGGCCGGCCTTAACACCGGGGAGCTGTTTTTT,CASSEAGLNTGELFF
NA,TRBV3-1,NA,TRBJ2-3,TGTGCCAGCAGCCCAATGGAAACTAGCACAGATACGCAGTATTTT,CASSPMETSTDTQYF
few,TRBV6-5,NA,TRBJ2-1,TGTGCCAGCAGACCTTCCCGGGCTCTCCGATTGCAGTTCTTC,CASRPSRALRLQFF
NA,TRBV7-2,TRBD2,TRBJ2-5,TGTACCAGCAGCCCCGGGACTAGCGGGAGAGCGGAGACCCAGTACTTC,CTSSPGTSGRAETQYF
NA,TRBV12-3/TRBV12-4,TRBD2,TRBJ2-1,TGTGCCAGCAGTTACGGGCCCGGGGGGTCCAGCCGGGATGAGCAGTTCTTC,CASSYGPGGSSRDEQFF
NA,TRBV27,NA,TRBJ1-2,TGTGCCAGCAGTAAAGTTCAGGATCCCAACGGCTACACCTTC,CASSKVQDPNGYTF
NA,TRBV12-3/TRBV12-4,NA,TRBJ2-1,TGTGCCAGCAGCCGATTTGCGTCAGGAGAGCAGTTCTTC,CASSRFASGEQFF
NA,TRBV20-1,TRBD2,TRBJ2-3,TGCAGTGCCCCCAGGACTAGACGGGACACAGATACGCAGTATTTT,CSAPRTRRDTDTQYF
NA,TRBV28,TRBD2,TRBJ2-1,TGTGCCAGCAGCAGCCCCCAAGCGGGAGGTAATGAGCAGTTCTTC,CASSSPQAGGNEQFF
NA,TRBV5-1,NA,TRBJ1-1,TGCGCCAGCAGCTTGCAGGATCCTATGAACACTGAAGCTTTCTTT,CASSLQDPMNTEAFF
few,TRBV7-2,NA,TRBJ1-4,TGTGCCAGCAGCTTCCAGGGGTCAACTAATGAAAAACTGTTTTTT,CASSFQGSTNEKLFF
NA,TRBV20-1,NA,TRBJ2-3,TGCAGTGCTAGAGAACAGACTAGGAAACTGGTCACAGATACGCAGTATTTT,CSAREQTRKLVTDTQYF
many,TRBV25-1,NA,TRBJ2-5,TGTGCCAGCAGTGACGGGGGGCGGGAGACCCAGTACTTC,CASSDGGRETQYF
NA,TRBV25-1,NA,TRBJ1-3,TGTGCCAGCAGTGAATGGAAAGGAAACCCCTCTGGAAACACCATATATTTT,CASSEWKGNPSGNTIYF
NA,TRBV6-6,TRBD2,TRBJ2-7,TGTGCCAGCACTCAAGCGGGAGTCCGCTTCTACGAGCAGTACTTC,CASTQAGVRFYEQYF
NA,TRBV6-1,NA,TRBJ1-2,TGTGCCAGCAGTGAGGCCTCCAGCTATGGCTACACCTTC,CASSEASSYGYTF
few,TRBV7-9,TRBD1,TRBJ2-5,TGTGCCAGCAGCCCGGACAGGGAGGTAGAGACCCAGTACTTC,CASSPDREVETQYF
NA,TRBV7-2,NA,TRBJ2-7,TGTGCCAGCAGCGTCAATCGGGGCGGGTCCTACGAGCAGTACTTC,CASSVNRGGSYEQYF
NA,TRBV11-1,NA,TRBJ2-1,TGTGCCAGCAGCTTAGCGAGTAGCGGCGAGCAGTTCTTC,CASSLASSGEQFF
NA,TRBV4-3,NA,TRBJ2-7,TGCGCCAGCGTTACATCAGGCAGGGCCTCCTACGAGCAGTACTTC,CASVTSGRASYEQYF
NA,TRBV20-1,TRBD2,TRBJ2-7,TGCAGTGCTCAGGGACTAGCGGGGCGACCCACCTACGAGCAGTACTTC,CSAQGLAGRPTYEQYF
few,TRBV10-3,NA,TRBJ2-1,TGTGCCATCAGCATAGTGGATAGCTCCTACAATGAGCAGTTCTTC,CAISIVDSSYNEQFF
NA,TRBV7-2,NA,TRBJ1-5,TGTGCCAGCAGCCTTAACAGGGTCCACCAGCCCCAGCATTTT,CASSLNRVHQPQHF
NA,TRBV12-3/TRBV12-4,NA,TRBJ1-5,TGTGCCAGCAGTTTAGCGCATCGAGGACAGCCCCAGCATTTT,CASSLAHRGQPQHF